The 3 T cell receptor beta chains below were found in one sample sequenced in a study of T-cell memory formation after mild COVID-19. One entry per CDR3 protein results from TCRdb running MiXCR on the 5' RACE reads. The table shows 390,000 or so distinct CDR3 sequences, with roughly 15% occurring only once. Sequenced: PBMCs or a T cell subset sorted from them (not recorded which). These receptors all come from a man aged 18 to 29 who had mild COVID-19 (a few samples of this study predate the infection). Cell type and time point are not known.

The gene calls are TRBV6-5 and TRBJ2-3, with D possibly TRBD2 on 5 matching bases. Germline V gene sequence: CDR1 MNHEY, CDR2 SVGAGI. The CDR3 consists of 13 residues. V lost 5 bases and J 6 bases, leaving 12 bases between the germline ends. In nucleotides, the CDR3 is TGTGCCAGCAGTAAGCGGTCCATCGATACGCAGTATTTT. It encodes CASSKRSIDTQYF.

The J gene is TRBJ1-6, the V gene TRBV7-9, with D hard to call. CDR1 and CDR2 from the germline V gene are SEHNR and FQNEAQ (reference sequence). V was shortened by 1 base and J by 9 bases, with 10 bases between the two germline ends. CDR3 length: 14 amino acids. The CDR3 loop reads CASSLVYLASPLHF. For the CDR3, the DNA is TGTGCCAGCAGCTTAGTTTATTTGGCTTCACCCCTCCACTTT.

This clonotype was detected only a few times. The rearrangement uses TRBV6-1 and TRBJ1-5; perhaps TRBD1 as D (6 bases). This CDR3 has 14 amino acids. V lost 6 bases and J 6 bases, leaving 15 bases between the germline ends. CDR1 is MNHNS and CDR2 is SASEGT in the germline V gene. The CDR3 DNA sequence: TGTGCCAGCAGGGATCTTACAGGGATTCAGCCCCAGCATTTT. Translated: CASRDLTGIQPQHF.